This T cell receptor (beta chain) was captured in a study of T cells after yellow fever vaccination. MiXCR, run by TCRdb on the 5' RACE reads, gives a single entry per CDR3 protein. Of around 530,000 distinct CDR3 sequences in the sample, around a sixth were seen once. With regard to this clonotype: Its antigen is as yet unknown.

General observations from the study: Reappearing after the booster were most of the clones from primary vaccination (96% CD4, roughly 86% CD8).

The TCR comes from a man between 18 and 29 years old who received the YFV17D yellow fever vaccine. The sequencing here drew on PBMCs, taken more than 4 days after the first yellow fever vaccination.

CDR3 protein: CASRLGLATNYEQYF. As DNA, the CDR3 is TGCGCCAGCAGACTGGGACTAGCGACGAACTACGAGCAGTACTTC. This rearrangement joins TRBV5-1 to TRBJ2-7; 10 nucleotides agree with TRBD2. The CDR3 loop spans 15 amino acids. CDR1 is SGHRS and CDR2 is YFSETQ in the germline V gene. The ends lost 5 bases at V and 3 bases at J; junction bases unmatched: 8.